One and the same sample provided the 27 T cell receptor beta chains below, sequenced in a study of glioma-infiltrating T cells after dendritic cell vaccination. TCRdb's copy holds only in-frame clones and misses some; the assay was immunoSEQ multiplex PCR. The sample shows 30,000 to 40,000 clones, approximately 82% of them seen only once. The sample in question was blood, obtained before dendritic cell vaccination. The source is a human donor with glioblastoma.

This rearrangement joins TRBV19 to TRBJ2-3; no clear D. V was pared by 3 bases and J by 6 bases, with 10 bases between. CDR3 length: 13 amino acids. The germline CDR1 and CDR2 sequences are LNHDA and SQIVND (reference sequence). CDR3: CASSIALVDTQYF. The CDR3, as DNA: TGTGCCAGTAGTATCGCCTTAGTGGATACGCAGTATTTT.

The V gene is TRBV9, the J gene TRBJ1-1, with unresolved D. CDR1 SGDLS and CDR2 YYNGEE come from the germline V gene. V lost 5 bases to trimming and J lost 1 base, with 15 bases between them. The CDR3 consists of 15 residues. CDR3 coding DNA: TGTGCCAGCAGGGGGAGTGCAGAGCCGAACACTGAAGCTTTCTTT. Protein product: CASRGSAEPNTEAFF.

This clone was observed a handful of times. The chain joins TRBV19 to TRBJ2-1, with D perhaps TRBD2 (7 bases). CDR3 length equals 16 residues. V lost 4 bases, J lost 5 bases, and 18 bases lay in between. Germline lookup yields CDR1 LNHDA and CDR2 SQIVND (reference sequence). CDR3 loop: CASSNRVGGPNNEQFF. Here the CDR3 DNA reads TGTGCCAGTAGTAATCGGGTCGGGGGGCCAAACAATGAGCAGTTCTTC.

V is TRBV7-9 and J is TRBJ1-5; D call uncertain. With 5 bases removed from V and 5 bases from J, the gap between germline ends came to 16 bases. Germline assignment: CDR1 SEHNR and CDR2 FQNEAQ (reference sequence). This CDR3 has 15 residues. The CDR3: CASSDGGEAHQPQHF. In nucleotides, the CDR3 is TGTGCCAGCAGCGACGGCGGGGAGGCCCATCAGCCCCAGCATTTT. Drawing the rest from reference TRBV7-9 and TRBJ1-5, the complete variable domain is DTGVSQNPRHKITKRGQNVTFRCDPISEHNRLYWYRQTLGQGPEFLTYFQNEAQLEKSRLLSDRFSAERPKGSFSTLEIQRTEQGDSAMYLCASSDGGEAHQPQHFGDGTRLSIL.

V gene TRBV15 combines with J gene TRBJ2-2; possibly TRBD1 for D (5 bases). The CDR3 spans 14 residues. Germline-derived CDR1 and CDR2 are LNHNV and YYDKDF (reference sequence). V lost 6 bases and J 3 bases, leaving 11 bases between the germline ends. This CDR3 reads CATRSQGDTGELFF. The DNA of the CDR3 is TGTGCCACCAGGAGTCAGGGCGACACCGGGGAGCTGTTTTTT.

The chain is built from TRBV2 and TRBJ1-1; TRBD1 matches at 8 bases. The CDR3 is 15 residues long. CDR1 is SNHLY and CDR2 is FYNNEI in the germline V gene. V shed 6 bases and J 0 bases; nucleotides not matched to a gene: 6. CDR3 sequence reads: CASRRQDRVNTEAFF. DNA for the CDR3: TGTGCCAGCAGACGCCAGGACAGGGTGAACACTGAAGCTTTCTTT. Looking up the rest from reference TRBV2 and TRBJ1-1 gives the full variable domain: EPEVTQTPSHQVTQMGQEVILRCVPISNHLYFYWYRQILGQKVEFLVSFYNNEISEKSEIFDDQFSVERPDGSNFTLKIRSTKLEDSAMYFCASRRQDRVNTEAFFGQGTRLTVV.

The chain has TRBV5-1 and TRBJ2-3; 9 bases match TRBD2. Trimming took 0 bases from V and 4 from J; bases not matched to a gene: 3. CDR1 and CDR2 (germline): SGHRS, YFSETQ. CDR3 length: 15 amino acids. The DNA for the CDR3 is TGCGCCAGCAGCTTGGGCGGGGGGGCCCCAGATACGCAGTATTTT. Its protein is CASSLGGGAPDTQYF.

Remarks on this clone: Since no conserved phenylalanine or tryptophan closes the CDR3, a read error is the likely cause. No DNA is shown, since the ends of the CDR3 on it are uncertain; the CDR3 is the one TCRdb lists. Here the CDR3 reads CASSFGGGSVTV. This chain connects TRBV5-4 to TRBJ1-2. Inclusive of both ends, the CDR3 amounts to 12 amino acids. The germline V gene has CDR1 SGHNT and CDR2 YYREEE (reference sequence).

This sequence joins TRBV28 and TRBJ1-6; D is uncertain. The germline V and J ends were trimmed by 2 bases and 7 bases, with 9 bases remaining between them. The CDR3 length is 14 residues. Germline CDR1 MDHEN, CDR2 SYDVKM. CDR3 in amino acids: CASSLGQANSPLHF. The CDR3 region has the DNA TGTGCCAGCAGTTTAGGTCAGGCAAATTCACCCCTCCACTTT.

The genes are TRBV6-1 and TRBJ2-1, with TRBD1 identical over 12 bases. This CDR3 is 16 amino acids long. Germline values: CDR1 MNHNS, CDR2 SASEGT. V was pared by 4 bases and J by 4 bases, with 5 bases of the junction left unmatched. CDR3 in DNA: TGTGCCAGCAGTGCTACGGGACAGGGGGCTTACAATGAGCAGTTCTTC. It translates to CASSATGQGAYNEQFF.

Turning to this clone: One end of the junction fails to match germline, which may point to a read error. The rearrangement uses TRBV19 and TRBJ2-7, with D possibly being TRBD1 (6 bases). This CDR3 has 14 residues. The germline V gene has CDR1 LNHDA and CDR2 SQIVND (reference sequence). The CDR3: CASSMEPYDRLKDF. CDR3 bases: TGTGCCAGTAGTATGGAACCTTATGACAGGCTTAAGGACTTC.

This clone was picked up a small number of times. The chain recombines TRBV29-1 with TRBJ2-1; 7 nucleotides align to TRBD2. Per the germline V gene, CDR1 is SQVTM and CDR2 is ANQGSEA. There are 15 residues in the CDR3. Germline trimming cut 3 bases from V and 2 bases from J; bases unmatched to any gene: 7. CDR3 loop: CSVDAGTTAYNEQFF. The CDR3 bases are TGCAGCGTTGACGCCGGGACTACCGCCTACAATGAGCAGTTCTTC.

The chain recombines TRBV9 with TRBJ1-4, with 10 bases lining up with TRBD1. V shed 5 bases, J shed 5 bases, and the junction held 3 bases outside the gene matches. The CDR3 loop spans 14 amino acids. Germline values: CDR1 SGDLS, CDR2 YYNGEE. The CDR3 spells CASSRDRGNEKLFF. CDR3 DNA: TGTGCCAGCAGTAGGGACAGGGGAAATGAAAAACTGTTTTTT.

The chain employs TRBV5-1 and TRBJ1-1, with D perhaps TRBD1 (6 bases). From germline, CDR1 is SGHRS and CDR2 YFSETQ. V lost 5 bases and J lost 4, with 15 bases in between. The CDR3 sequence is 14 residues long. The CDR3 DNA sequence: TGCGCCAGCAGTACAGGGTATTCTCCCACTGAAGCTTTCTTT. This encodes CASSTGYSPTEAFF.

This clone showed up just a few times. V and J are TRBV25-1 and TRBJ2-5; 8 bases agree with TRBD2. Germline V gives CDR1 MGHDK, CDR2 SYGVNS. This CDR3 contains 18 residues. Trimming took 1 base from V and 4 from J; bases not matched to a gene: 14. CDR3 nucleotide sequence: TGTGCCAGCAGTGAATCCGGCGGGAGGAATCAAGGTGTAGAGACCCAGTACTTC. The encoded protein is CASSESGGRNQGVETQYF. The full variable domain, completed using reference TRBV25-1 and TRBJ2-5, is EADIYQTPRYLVIGTGKKITLECSQTMGHDKMYWYQQDPGMELHLIHYSYGVNSTEKGDLSSESTVSRIRTEHFPLTLESARPSHTSQYLCASSESGGRNQGVETQYFGPGTRLLVL.

This chain connects TRBV7-8 to TRBJ2-7, with TRBD2 matching 8 bases. This CDR3 region has 15 residues. V lost 5 bases and J lost 5; bases outside the gene matches: 11. Germline lookup yields CDR1 SGHVS and CDR2 FQNEAQ. The chain's CDR3 is CASSPSGRPGDEQYF. CDR3 DNA sequence: TGTGCCAGCAGCCCTAGCGGGCGGCCGGGCGACGAGCAGTACTTC.

This sequence joins TRBV28 and TRBJ1-6; TRBD1 aligns across 9 bases. The germline CDR1 and CDR2 sequences are MDHEN and SYDVKM. The CDR3 is 13 residues long. V shed 7 bases, J shed 7 bases, and the junction held 2 bases outside the gene matches. DNA for the CDR3: TGTGCCAGCAACACAGGGGGCAATTCACCCCTCCACTTT. Its protein product is CASNTGGNSPLHF.

The rearrangement uses TRBV7-2 and TRBJ2-7, with 10 bases aligning to TRBD1. J gave up 2 bases and V 5 bases, and 6 bases lay outside the gene matches. This CDR3 spans 15 amino acids. CDR1 is SGHTA and CDR2 is FQGNSA in the germline V gene. CDR3 in amino acids: CASSLTGTGAYEQYF. In DNA, the CDR3 is TGTGCCAGCAGCCTTACCGGGACAGGGGCCTACGAGCAGTACTTC. Together with reference TRBV7-2 and TRBJ2-7, the CDR3 gives the full variable domain: GAGVSQSPSNKVTEKGKDVELRCDPISGHTALYWYRQSLGQGLEFLIYFQGNSAPDKSGLPSDRFSAERTGGSVSTLTIQRTQQEDSAVYLCASSLTGTGAYEQYFGPGTRLTVT.

The V call is TRBV18, the J call TRBJ2-6; D remains ambiguous. CDR1 and CDR2 (germline): KGHSH, LQKENI. The CDR3 loop spans 16 amino acids. Trimming took 0 bases from V and 0 from J, leaving 6 bases between them. CDR3 sequence: CASSPPQFSGANVLTF. In DNA, the CDR3 is TGTGCCAGCTCACCACCACAGTTCTCTGGGGCCAACGTCCTGACTTTC.

V usage is TRBV6-5 and J usage is TRBJ1-4; 11 nucleotides align to TRBD1. Germline V lookup: CDR1 MNHEY, CDR2 SVGAGI. V dropped 5 bases and J dropped 8; count of bases not matched to a gene: 4. The CDR3 has 14 residues. The CDR3 region has the DNA TGTGCCAGCAGTCCAGGGACAGGGGGGGAAAAACTGTTTTTT. It translates to CASSPGTGGEKLFF.

About this clone itself: A junction boundary mismatches the germline segment, possibly from a read error. Additional DNA sequences in this sample encode the identical CDR3. The chain joins TRBV2 to TRBJ2-7; the D gene is possibly TRBD2 (5 bases). The germline V gene has CDR1 SNHLY and CDR2 FYNNEI. The CDR3 loop spans 14 amino acids. CDR3 nucleotides: TGTGCCAGCAGTGAAGAGCGGAGCTCCTACGAACAGTACTTC. Its protein is CASSEERSSYEQYF.

The chain uses TRBV4-1 and TRBJ1-2; no clear D gene. This CDR3 region has 14 residues. V was trimmed by 6 bases and J by 4 bases, leaving 15 bases between them. CDR1 is MGHRA, CDR2 YSYEKL, per germline. CDR3 sequence (DNA): TGCGCCAGCAGGCTTGCAGTATCCCTCTATGGCTACACCTTC. Protein sequence: CASRLAVSLYGYTF.

The V and J genes are TRBV6-5 and TRBJ2-5; D perhaps matches TRBD1 (5 bases). Judging by the DNA end, TRBJ2-7 fits better; the J call may be wrong. Germline values: CDR1 MNHEY, CDR2 SVGAGI. There are 12 residues in the CDR3. This CDR3 reads CASRTDSYEQYF. CDR3 in DNA: TGTGCCAGCAGGACTGACAGCTACGAGCAGTACTTC.

The chain carries TRBV6-1 and TRBJ1-4, with 9 bases that match TRBD1. The CDR3 consists of 15 residues. Germline assignment: CDR1 MNHNS and CDR2 SASEGT. V dropped 6 bases and J dropped 3; count of bases not matched to a gene: 5. In DNA, the CDR3 is TGTGCCAGCAGGACTGGGGACAGGGCTAATGAAAAACTGTTTTTT. Protein: CASRTGDRANEKLFF.

The chain couples TRBV14 to TRBJ2-7; the match to TRBD1 covers 8 bases. The CDR3 has 14 residues. The V gene end was trimmed by 3 bases and the J gene end by 6 bases; junction bases not matched to a gene: 7. Germline V CDR1 and CDR2: SGHDN, FVKESK. This CDR3 is CASSQPGGASEQYF. Here the CDR3 DNA reads TGTGCCAGCAGCCAGCCAGGGGGCGCGTCCGAGCAGTACTTC.

The chain is built from TRBV5-1 and TRBJ2-1; 10 bases are shared with TRBD1. Germline loops: CDR1 SGHRS, CDR2 YFSETQ. The CDR3 runs 20 residues. With V trimmed by 0 bases and J by 7 bases, 19 bases remained unmatched. CDR3 sequence: CASSLAVWGQGNNLGNEQFF. In DNA, the CDR3 is TGCGCCAGCAGCTTGGCCGTTTGGGGACAGGGGAACAATTTGGGAAATGAGCAGTTCTTC.

Points on this clone: Germline is not matched at one junction end, which may reflect a read error. The V and J genes are TRBV11-2 and TRBJ2-5; a possible D gene is TRBD1 (6 bases). The CDR3 is 14 amino acids. Germline V gene sequence: CDR1 SGHAT, CDR2 FQNNGV. The CDR3 bases are TGTGCCAGCAGCTTTCGACAGGACCAGGAGACCCAGTACTTC. This codes for CASSFRQDQETQYF.